This T cell receptor beta chain was sequenced during a study of T cell responses to AZD1222 COVID-19 vaccine. Measured with immunoSEQ multiplex PCR; TCRdb has only the in-frame clones, and not every one. The sample has about 220,000 clones, roughly 91% seen once; the top ten hold over 0.95%. V lost 3 bases and J lost 1, with 7 bases in between. This CDR3 spans 14 amino acids. Germline CDR1 reads LNHDA; CDR2 reads SQIVND (reference sequence). A word on this clone: This sample also contains other DNA sequences that code for the same CDR3.

The rearrangement joins TRBV19 to TRBJ2-4; D is ambiguous. The sequenced sample was peripheral blood, obtained on day 0 of MenACWY control vaccination. This TCR derives from an adult in good health. The CDR3, as DNA: TGTGCCAGTAGTATGGGTGGCGCCAAAAACATTCAGTACTTC. As protein: CASSMGGAKNIQYF. The entire variable domain, with the rest obtained from reference TRBV19 and TRBJ2-4, is as follows: DGGITQSPKYLFRKEGQNVTLSCEQNLNHDAMYWYRQDPGQGLRLIYYSQIVNDFQKGDIAEGYSVSREKKESFPLTVTSAQKNPTAFYLCASSMGGAKNIQYFGAGTRLSVL.